Each of the 6 T cell receptor beta chains below was sequenced from the same sample in a study of shared clonotypes between healthy human individuals. The method was immunoSEQ multiplex PCR; TCRdb's version includes in-frame clones alone and lacks a portion of them. The table records over a million clones, more than 65% of them present only once. The sequenced sample was memory CD4+ T cells sorted from blood. As for subset: CD45RA-negative fraction. Receptors were obtained from a man younger than 30 in good health.

The chain is built from TRBV11-2 and TRBJ2-3; D unresolved. Per the germline V gene, CDR1 is SGHAT and CDR2 is FQNNGV. V was clipped by 3 bases and J by 0 bases, with 13 bases between them. There are 16 residues in the CDR3. CDR3 coding DNA: TGTGCCAGCAGCTTCGGAACGGTAACTAGCACAGATACGCAGTATTTT. Encoded protein: CASSFGTVTSTDTQYF.

Details on this clone: A read error is likely here: a far larger clone is one base away. Other DNA sequences within the sample encode an identical CDR3. The DNA of the CDR3 is TGTGCCAGCAGTGTGAACACTGAAGCTTTCTTT. Its protein is CASSVNTEAFF. The chain has TRBV25-1 and TRBJ1-1, with D unclear. Germline CDR1 is MGHDK and CDR2 is SYGVNS. V was pared by 4 bases and J by 0 bases, with 0 bases between. CDR3 size: 11 residues. The whole variable domain, filled in from reference TRBV25-1 and TRBJ1-1, reads EADIYQTPRYLVIGTGKKITLECSQTMGHDKMYWYQQDPGMELHLIHYSYGVNSTEKGDLSSESTVSRIRTEHFPLTLESARPSHTSQYLCASSVNTEAFFGQGTRLTVV.

This clone was seen more than once but under ten times. The genes are TRBV4-3 and TRBJ2-3; TRBD2 is a possible D gene (5 bases). CDR3 length: 15 amino acids. Germline-derived CDR1 and CDR2 are LGHNA and YSLEER. The V end lost 5 bases, the J end lost 2 bases, and 14 bases lay between the germline ends. The CDR3 region has the DNA TGCGCCAGCAGCTCCGGACTGATATCCACAGATACGCAGTATTTT. Translation gives CASSSGLISTDTQYF.

This chain uses TRBV7-2 with TRBJ2-3, with D perhaps TRBD2 (6 bases). The germline V gene has CDR1 SGHTA and CDR2 FQGNSA. V was shortened by 5 bases and J by 2 bases, with 23 bases between the two germline ends. The CDR3 totals 18 residues. The CDR3 bases are TGTGCCAGCAGCCCAGACCCCAGGAAAGGGAGGTACACAGATACGCAGTATTTT. Protein product: CASSPDPRKGRYTDTQYF.

In its sample, this clone was seen a few times. The CDR3 sequence: CASKDREVTEAFF. The CDR3 nucleotides read TGCGCCAGCAAGGACAGGGAGGTGACTGAAGCTTTCTTT. The rearrangement uses TRBV5-1 and TRBJ1-1, with 8 bases identical to TRBD1. The CDR3 is 13 amino acids. CDR1 and CDR2 from the germline V gene are SGHRS and YFSETQ. J lost 5 bases, V lost 6 bases, and 6 bases had no gene match. The variable domain in full, with the rest retrieved from reference TRBV5-1 and TRBJ1-1, is KAGVTQTPRYLIKTRGQQVTLSCSPISGHRSVSWYQQTPGQGLQFLFEYFSETQRNKGNFPGRFSGRQFSNSRSEMNVSTLELGDSALYLCASKDREVTEAFFGQGTRLTVV.

About this clone itself: This may arise from a read error, as a much more abundant clone is one base away. Other DNA sequences of this sample code for an identical CDR3. This chain uses TRBV28 with TRBJ1-2; the D gene is possibly TRBD1 (6 bases). The CDR3 length is 15 residues. Per germline, CDR1 MDHEN and CDR2 SYDVKM. The CDR3: CASSQLTGAPYGYTF. CDR3 in DNA: TGCGCCAGCAGTCAATTGACAGGTGCCCCTTATGGCTACACCTTC.